These T cell receptor beta chains were read from a single sample in a study of graft-versus-host responses after intestinal transplantation. TCRdb's copy holds only in-frame clones and misses some; the assay was immunoSEQ multiplex PCR. The data hold about 96,000 clones, with more than 85% observed a single time. These receptors have no known antigen. Sequences were derived from unstimulated CD4+ T cells sorted from spleen or lymph node cells, sampled before intestinal transplant. These receptors were obtained from a human donor who received an intestinal transplant. CDR3s include the opening cysteine and the closing phenylalanine or tryptophan. The D gene is left open where the match is weak. The size field is filled for only some rows; it gives once, few, many or a size class.

.	.	TRBV28	TRBJ2-2	TGTGCCAGCAGCGAACTACTAGGGCGAACCGGGGAGCTGTTTTTT	CASSELLGRTGELFF
.	.	TRBV7-2	TRBJ1-3	TGTGCCAGCATCCGAGGGTACGGAAACACCATATATTTT	CASIRGYGNTIYF
.	.	TRBV28	TRBJ1-1	TGTGCCAGCAGCCGAACTAACACTGAAGCTTTCTTT	CASSRTNTEAFF
TRBD1	.	TRBV19	TRBJ1-2	TGTGCCAGTAGTATTCCTGGCAGGGGGGATGGCTACACCTTC	CASSIPGRGDGYTF
.	once	TRBV16	TRBJ1-4	TGTGCCAGCAGCCAATCCCCCGGGGTGGGAGAAAAACTGTTTTTT	CASSQSPGVGEKLFF
TRBD1	.	TRBV5-1	TRBJ1-3	TGCGCCAGCAGCATGGGGACAGAGGGAAACACCATATATTTT	CASSMGTEGNTIYF
TRBD2	.	TRBV6-6	TRBJ2-1	TGTGCCAGCAGACCTCGGACTAGCGGGACTCACAATGAGCAGTTCTTC	CASRPRTSGTHNEQFF
.	.	TRBV19	TRBJ2-7	TGTGCCAGTAGTAATGTCGGTCGCGACGAGCAGTACTTC	CASSNVGRDEQYF
.	.	TRBV30	TRBJ2-7	TGTGCCTGGACCCCCCAGGTGCCCTACGAGCAGTACTTC	CAWTPQVPYEQYF
.	.	TRBV19	TRBJ2-7	TGTGCCAGTAGTATATTGGCTGGGGGCACCTACGAGCAGTACTTC	CASSILAGGTYEQYF
.	.	TRBV7-9	TRBJ2-2	TGTGCCAGCAGCTTGGGAGAGAACGGGGAGCTGTTTTTT	CASSLGENGELFF
.	.	TRBV6-5	TRBJ2-2	TGTGCCAGCAGACGACGGGACACCGGGGAGCTGTTTTTT	CASRRRDTGELFF
.	.	TRBV7-3	TRBJ2-3	TGTGCCAGCAGCTTCGGGGTGGAAGATACGCAGTATTTT	CASSFGVEDTQYF
.	.	TRBV6-5	TRBJ1-1	TGTGCCAGCAATAAACAGGCGAACACTGAAGCTTTCTTT	CASNKQANTEAFF
.	.	TRBV7-9	TRBJ2-5	TGTGCCAGCAGCTTACCAAACCAAGAGACCCAGTACTTC	CASSLPNQETQYF
.	once	TRBV5-1	TRBJ1-6	TGCGCCAGCAGCTTTGGACAGACGAATTCACCCCTCCACTTT	CASSFGQTNSPLHF
TRBD1	.	TRBV5-6	TRBJ1-2	TGTGCCAGCAGCTTGGCATCGGGACAGGGGCTCTATGGCTACACCTTC	CASSLASGQGLYGYTF